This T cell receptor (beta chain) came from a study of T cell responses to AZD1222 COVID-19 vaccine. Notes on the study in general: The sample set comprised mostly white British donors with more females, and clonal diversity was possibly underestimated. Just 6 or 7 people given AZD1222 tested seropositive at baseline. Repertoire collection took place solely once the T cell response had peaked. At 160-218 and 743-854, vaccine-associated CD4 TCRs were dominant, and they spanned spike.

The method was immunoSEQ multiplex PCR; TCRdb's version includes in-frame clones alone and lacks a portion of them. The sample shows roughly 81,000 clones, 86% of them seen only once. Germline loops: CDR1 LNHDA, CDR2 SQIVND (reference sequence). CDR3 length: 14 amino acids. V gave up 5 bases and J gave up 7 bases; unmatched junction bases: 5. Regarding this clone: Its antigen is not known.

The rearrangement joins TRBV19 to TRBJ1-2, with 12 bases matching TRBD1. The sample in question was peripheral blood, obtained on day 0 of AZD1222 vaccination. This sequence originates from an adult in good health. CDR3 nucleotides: TGTGCCAGTAGTCCGGGACAGGGGGCCTCTGGCTACACCTTC. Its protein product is CASSPGQGASGYTF. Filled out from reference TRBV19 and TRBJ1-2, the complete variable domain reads DGGITQSPKYLFRKEGQNVTLSCEQNLNHDAMYWYRQDPGQGLRLIYYSQIVNDFQKGDIAEGYSVSREKKESFPLTVTSAQKNPTAFYLCASSPGQGASGYTFGSGTRLTVV.